Listed below are T cell receptor beta chains from one sample, sequenced in a study of patients and donors after allogeneic stem cell transplantation. TCRdb re-analysed the RT-PCR reads in MiXCR, keeping a single row per CDR3 protein. The sample yields 800,000 to 1,000,000 distinct CDR3 sequences, about a sixth seen once. The sample comprised blood, either unsorted or a sorted T cell fraction (not recorded which). These receptors all stem from a human donor who was either an allogeneic HSCT recipient or a stem cell or donor lymphocyte infusion donor (not recorded which). It is not recorded whose cells these are; they may come from a transplant donor. Each CDR3 is given with its conserved first and last residue. D genes are given only for firm matches. The size entry is marked missing in some rows and otherwise reads once, few, many or a size class.

j_gene	abundance	v_gene	d_gene	CDR3nt	CDR3aa
TRBJ1-2	few	TRBV12-5	NA	TGTGCTAGTGGGGGGGGAATCTACACCTTC	CASGGGIYTF
TRBJ2-7	many	TRBV7-8	NA	TGTGCCAGCAGGATCCAACGTCAGGGCCACTACGAGCAGTACTTC	CASRIQRQGHYEQYF
TRBJ2-3	NA	TRBV5-4	TRBD2	TGTGCCAGCGGGTATAGACTAGCCAGCACAGATACGCAGTATTTT	CASGYRLASTDTQYF
TRBJ1-1	few	TRBV20-1	NA	TGCAGTGCTAGGTACTGGGGTCGTAACACTGAAGCTTTCTTT	CSARYWGRNTEAFF
TRBJ2-5	NA	TRBV4-3	NA	TGCGCCAGCAGCCAAGGCTCGGTCGGGACCCAGTACTTC	CASSQGSVGTQYF
TRBJ2-3	few	TRBV28	TRBD2	TGTGCCAGCAGTTCCCCCACTAGCGGGAGCACAGATACGCAGTATTTT	CASSSPTSGSTDTQYF
TRBJ2-2	NA	TRBV24-1	TRBD1	TGTGCCACCAGTGACCCCCCTCTGACAGGGACCACCGGGGAGCTGTTTTTT	CATSDPPLTGTTGELFF
TRBJ2-5	NA	TRBV9	NA	TGTGCCAGCAGCGTATGGCCCGGGGAACAAGAGACCCAGTACTTC	CASSVWPGEQETQYF
TRBJ1-5	NA	TRBV15	NA	TGTGCCACCAGCTTGGGGGACCTACCCTATCAGCCCCAGCATTTT	CATSLGDLPYQPQHF
TRBJ1-2	few	TRBV12-3/TRBV12-4	TRBD1	TGTGCCAGCAGTCCTACGGACAGGGGAGCCGGCTACACCTTC	CASSPTDRGAGYTF
TRBJ2-7	NA	TRBV7-9	NA	TGTGCCAGCAGCTTAGGGACGCCAGGGCACGAGCAGTACTTC	CASSLGTPGHEQYF